This T cell receptor beta chain was retrieved from a study of T cells in Graves' hyperthyroidism and ophthalmopathy. This CDR3 region has 17 residues. In germline, CDR1 is SNHLY, CDR2 FYNNEI. About this clonotype: At one boundary the junction diverges from the germline segment, which might be a read error.

Amplified TCR beta CDR3 regions came from RNA transcripts. In the first-round RT-PCR of the TCR CDR3, the HTBI primer set was used. One entry per CDR3 protein, called by TCRdb with MiXCR from the multiplex PCR reads. The sample has 700,000 or so distinct CDR3 sequences, 16% seen once. The sample consisted of blood. The chain employs TRBV2 and TRBJ2-5; 11 nucleotides align to TRBD2. The receptor comes from a man aged 18 to 35 with Graves' hyperthyroidism. CDR3 DNA: TGTGCCAGCAGTGGAGGCCTAGCGGGAGGCAACCAAGAGGCCCAGTACTTC. It codes for CASSGGLAGGNQEAQYF. The variable domain in full, completed from reference TRBV2 and TRBJ2-5, reads EPEVTQTPSHQVTQMGQEVILRCVPISNHLYFYWYRQILGQKVEFLVSFYNNEISEKSEIFDDQFSVERPDGSNFTLKIRSTKLEDSAMYFCASSGGLAGGNQEAQYFGPGTRLLVL.